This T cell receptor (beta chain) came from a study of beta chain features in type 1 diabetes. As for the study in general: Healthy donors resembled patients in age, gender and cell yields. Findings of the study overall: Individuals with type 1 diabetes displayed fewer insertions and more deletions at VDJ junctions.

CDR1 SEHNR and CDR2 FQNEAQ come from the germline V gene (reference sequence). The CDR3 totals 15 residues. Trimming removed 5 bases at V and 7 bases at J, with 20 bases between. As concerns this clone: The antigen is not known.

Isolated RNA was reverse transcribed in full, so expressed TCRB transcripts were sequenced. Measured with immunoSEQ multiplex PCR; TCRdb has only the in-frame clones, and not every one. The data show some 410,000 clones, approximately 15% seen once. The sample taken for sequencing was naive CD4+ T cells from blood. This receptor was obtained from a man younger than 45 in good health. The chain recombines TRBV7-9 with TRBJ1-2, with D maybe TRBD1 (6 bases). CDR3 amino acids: CASSLYQQGSFGYTF. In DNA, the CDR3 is TGTGCCAGCAGCCTCTACCAACAGGGCTCTTTTGGCTACACCTTC.